One TCR beta chain is described in this entry. This receptor's antigen is unknown. It has no much larger one-base neighbor in the sample; base qualities were not kept. Using the deep immunoSEQ assay, TCR CDR3 regions were amplified from genomic DNA by multiplex PCR. Genomic DNA extracted from each cell subset was distributed evenly over all wells of several immunoSEQ 96-well plates, and each plate served as one replicate. For sorted subsets, roughly 200 ng of genomic DNA, equivalent to some 30,000 T cell genomes, went into each replicate PCR. The purified libraries were quantified using a Qubit 3.0 fluorometer, sized with a Bioanalyzer 2100, and then quantified again using the KAPA Library Quantification kit. A separate single-read 150-cycle Illumina NextSeq 550 flow cell was used to sequence each immunoSEQ 96-well plate. The published analysis was carried out like this. The immunoSEQ output contained only junctional sequences without quality scores, so filtering could not match that applied to full-length reads. To assign V/J genes and CDR3, sequences were annotated using PyIR, a Python wrapper for IgBLAST v1.9, with IMGT germline references. Any read was removed if the V/J assignment was weak (E-value above 1e-6), the CDR3 was missing, or the read contained stop codons, out-of-frame junctions, or ambiguous translated residues. A V3J clonotype was defined by an identical inferred V gene, J gene, and CDR3 amino acid sequence. To compute the percentage overlap between repertoires, the number of shared unique clonotypes was divided by the size of the smaller repertoire. Richness of each repertoire was evaluated using RTK rarefaction, the Chao1 estimator, and Recon v2.1 estimates of unobserved clonotypes. For all TCRbeta clonotypes obtained by the gDNA method from a handful of donors, generation probabilities were computed with OLGA. This is the immuneACCESS table as TCRdb keeps it, with only in-frame sequences that have V and J called. A part of the clones is gone; compared with another copy, unresolved V genes explain less than half, and the rest is unexplained. V, J and clone size are those of that table, while D and trimming were read from the DNA. The sample has roughly 2.1 million clones on record, about 93% of them singletons. Over 1.5% of the sample is held by the ten biggest clonotypes.

These data come from a study of shared clonotypes between healthy human individuals (dated by TCRdb to 2018 to 2020). About the full investigation: The cohort included a few men and a couple of women between 18 and 49 years of age. Per donor, three plates each were used for CD4 naive and CD4 memory, two for CD8 naive, and one for CD8 memory. To estimate repertoire size and how much clonotypes are shared between individuals, the study performed deep sequencing of blood TCR repertoires from a handful of healthy adults. Libraries were prepared and TCR repertoires were sequenced by different laboratories using diverse techniques, in order to increase sequencing depth and limit assay-specific biases. Each donor's leukapheresis produced roughly between roughly 0.85 and 9.5 billion PBMCs. The paper as a whole reports these results and caveats: Sampling was restricted to blood, and TCR repertoires in tissues likely differ from the TCR repertoires found in blood. Rarefaction of sorted-subset datasets indicated incomplete sequencing despite the large sequencing depth. Clonotypes shared by all four sorted-subset donors showed higher generation probabilities than non-shared clonotypes. Because the study included a small number of donors, the genetic and exposure-history diversity represented was limited. Naive subsets generally had larger estimated clonotype richness than memory subsets. Sharing across a few donors was observed for 4.5% to 6.5% of naive CD4, over 3% of naive CD8, over 2% of memory CD4, and about 0.4% of memory CD8 clonotypes. Pairwise subsampling led to the expectation that sequencing depth would affect the degree of clonotype sharing among donors.

For CDR1 and CDR2, the germline V gene lists SGHVS and FQNEAQ. The CDR3, cysteine through phenylalanine, is 17 amino acids long. Only CDR3 DNA is held: 51 bases, read in frame from base 1. V is cut back by 5 bases and J by 5 bases, with 13 bases in the junction unmatched. CD8 naive samples consisted of CD45RO-negative cells that were positively selected for CCR7, yielding a CD45RA+CCR7+ population without TemRA cells. The donors were healthy, HIV-negative adults with no recently reported acute infections or vaccinations. Every donor was a Caucasian adult residing in Nashville, Tennessee, USA. Blood was obtained by leukapheresis, after which PBMCs were separated by Ficoll-Histopaque density gradient centrifugation and cryopreserved in liquid nitrogen vapor phase. Purity and quantity of every magnetically sorted T cell population were checked by analytical flow cytometry. From each sorted fraction, genomic DNA was isolated and quantified by UV absorbance on a Nanodrop 2000c.

The chain uses TRBV7-8 and TRBJ2-1; the junction holds 9 bases that match TRBD1. The TCR comes from a man younger than 35 in good health. Some clones in this sample may be carry-over from other donors' samples. Material for sequencing was naive CD8+ T cells from PBMCs. Reading the label with the study, this specimen's cell subset or site is: CD45RA+CCR7+. CDR3 region: CASSLREGTGNDNEQFF. The DNA sequence reads TGTGCCAGCAGCCTACGAGAGGGGACAGGGAACGACAATGAGCAGTTCTTC. This CDR3, with the reference TRBV7-8 and TRBJ2-1 proteins standing in past its ends, gives the full variable domain GAGVSQSPRYKVAKRGQDVALRCDPISGHVSLFWYQQALGQGPEFLTYFQNEAQLDKSGLPSDRFFAERPEGSVSTLKIQRTQQEDSAVYLCASSLREGTGNDNEQFFGPGTRLTVL.